This T cell receptor beta chain was recovered during a study of blood T cell repertoires in COVID-19. The assay was immunoSEQ multiplex PCR, and TCRdb's table has in-frame clones only and misses some. The table shows under 250,000 clones, with roughly four fifths occurring only once. The CDR3 runs 16 residues. Per germline, CDR1 SGHTA and CDR2 FQGNSA. Trimming removed 4 bases from V and 6 bases from J; junction bases left unmatched: 7. This clone was observed a single time. The clonotype was recovered from a woman aged 40 to 49 with active or convalescent COVID-19. The chain carries TRBV7-2 and TRBJ2-1; 12 nucleotides match TRBD2. The sequencing sample was made of peripheral blood. The CDR3 coding sequence is TGTGCCAGCAGCTCGACCCTAGCGGGGGGGCCCAATGAGCAGTTCTTC. It is translated as CASSSTLAGGPNEQFF.